This T cell receptor beta chain emerged from a study of human T cells and chemical hapten exposure. About the research overall: 2% DPC applied to a roughly 2 cm by roughly 2 cm arm area sensitized donors. The patient population, which was mostly female, had alopecia areata, totalis or universalis.

Findings of the study overall: Relative to control repertoires, expanded TCRs gave rise to significantly more large CDR3 similarity clusters. No change in TCRs above 1 in 1000 frequency was produced by DPC sensitization.

TCRdb analysed the RACE reads with MiXCR anew, one entry per CDR3 protein. The sample consists of fewer than 300,000 distinct CDR3 sequences, around 7.3% of them appearing once. Time point of the sample: pre-sensitization, week 0. Treatment indicated: therapeutic diphenylcyclopropenone sensitization with weekly scalp DPC. CDR1 and CDR2 (germline): MNHEY, SVGAGI. The CDR3 consists of 15 residues. The V end was cut by 2 bases, the J end by 4 bases, with 13 bases between. Regarding this clonotype: No antigen is known for it.

This TCR derives from a man in his late teens or twenties with alopecia areata. Some clones in this sample may be carry-over from other donors' samples. The chain has TRBV6-5 and TRBJ2-3; D remains ambiguous. The sequencing used whole blood, collected in connection with sensitization to the hapten diphenylcyclopropenone (DPC). CDR3 sequence reads: CASSYKLLEADTQYF. The DNA for the CDR3 is TGTGCCAGCAGTTACAAACTCCTTGAGGCAGATACGCAGTATTTT.